This T cell receptor beta chain was found in a study of blood T cell repertoires in COVID-19. Across the study: Donors in the United States, Italy and Spain gave samples during acute or convalescent COVID-19. T cells, B-cell-depleted T cells, or PBMCs supplied cDNA or gDNA.

Original data processing: By means of reference gene primer amplification, nucleated cell counts were estimated. Clones were read by immunoSEQ multiplex PCR, and TCRdb kept only the in-frame ones, dropping some. For V, J and clone size, that table is used; D and trimming come from the DNA. The sample lists 160,000 or so clones, about 90% seen once, with approximately 3% in the top ten. V was shortened by 8 bases and J by 2 bases, with 13 bases between the two germline ends. Germline V CDR1 and CDR2: SNHLY, FYNNEI. CDR3 length: 14 residues. This clone was observed a few times. This receptor was taken from a man in his sixties with acute or convalescent COVID-19. V usage is TRBV2 and J usage is TRBJ2-1; D unclear. Source material: peripheral blood. CDR3 nucleotides: TGTGCCAGCCAGTTGTTGTCCGCCTACAATGAGCAGTTCTTC. It translates to CASQLLSAYNEQFF.